Below, 19 T cell receptor beta chains from the same sample are listed, as sequenced in a study of T cell responses to AZD1222 COVID-19 vaccine. TCRdb's copy holds only in-frame clones and misses some; the assay was immunoSEQ multiplex PCR. Here the sample spans 85,000 to 90,000 clones, about 90% being singletons. The sample in question was peripheral blood, obtained on day 0 of MenACWY control vaccination. The source is an adult in good health.

V and J are TRBV19 and TRBJ1-5; D unclear. The CDR3 is 14 residues long. The germline gives CDR1 LNHDA, CDR2 SQIVND (reference sequence). V was clipped by 0 bases and J by 1 base, with 4 bases between them. CDR3 protein: CASSIDRSNQPQHF. DNA of the CDR3: TGTGCCAGTAGTATAGACAGAAGCAATCAGCCCCAGCATTTT.

V usage is TRBV12-5 and J usage is TRBJ2-3, with TRBD2 matching over 8 bases. The CDR3 spans 14 residues. The germline CDR1 and CDR2 sequences are LGHNT and FRNRAP. V lost 4 bases, J lost 7 bases, and 7 bases stayed unmatched. CDR3 bases: TGTGCTAGTGGTTCACGGGGGGGCGGTTATACGCAGTATTTT. This codes for CASGSRGGGYTQYF.

The chain is built from TRBV19 and TRBJ2-2; D remains ambiguous. The V gene's germline CDR1 is LNHDA and CDR2 SQIVND (reference sequence). The CDR3 runs 12 residues. V was trimmed by 3 bases and J by 1 base, leaving 0 bases between them. The CDR3 reads CASSMNTGELFF. DNA for the CDR3: TGTGCCAGTAGTATGAACACCGGGGAGCTGTTTTTT.

V and J are TRBV27 and TRBJ2-2, with TRBD2 matching 13 bases. Germline-derived CDR1 and CDR2 are MNHEY and SMNVEV (reference sequence). This CDR3 has 15 residues. V shed 7 bases and J 5 bases; nucleotides not matched to a gene: 4. The CDR3: CASTAGLAGTGELFF. CDR3 nucleotide sequence: TGTGCCAGCACCGCGGGACTAGCGGGGACCGGGGAGCTGTTTTTT.

This chain joins TRBV14 and TRBJ2-3, with D perhaps TRBD2 (5 bases). The CDR3 is 15 amino acids. With 4 bases removed from V and 3 bases from J, the gap between germline ends came to 14 bases. Per germline, CDR1 SGHDN and CDR2 FVKESK. CDR3 sequence: CASSPRYGVTDTQYF. The CDR3 DNA follows: TGTGCCAGCAGCCCCAGGTACGGGGTGACAGATACGCAGTATTTT.

This clone has more than one count but fewer than ten. The chain uses TRBV27 and TRBJ2-1, with D possibly matching TRBD2 (6 bases). This CDR3 has 16 amino acids. Between the trimmed V and J ends, which lost 5 bases and 9 bases, there was a span of 23 bases. CDR1 and CDR2 (germline): MNHEY, SMNVEV (reference sequence). This CDR3 is CASSTQATPHGGEQFF. The CDR3, as DNA: TGTGCCAGCAGTACGCAGGCGACACCACACGGGGGTGAGCAGTTCTTC.

The V and J genes are TRBV12-3 or TRBV12-4 and TRBJ2-3, with 8 positions matching TRBD2. The CDR3 length is 13 residues. V lost 1 base and J lost 10; bases outside the gene matches: 4. For the CDR3, the DNA is TGTGCCAGCAGTTTAGGGGCGGGGGGACCGCAGTATTTT. It codes for CASSLGAGGPQYF.

CDR3 DNA: TGCGCCAGTCCGGGGTTCTCTGTCCCGCAGTACTTC. Its protein product is CASPGFSVPQYF. J is TRBJ2-7 and V is TRBV4-3; D possibly corresponds to TRBD2 (5 bases). CDR3 length equals 12 residues. Trimming cost V 9 bases and J 9 bases, with 18 bases left between them. Per the germline V gene, CDR1 is LGHNA and CDR2 is YSLEER.

The chain recombines TRBV2 with TRBJ1-1; 8 nucleotides align to TRBD1. This CDR3 region has 13 residues. CDR1 and CDR2 from the germline V gene are SNHLY and FYNNEI. The V and J ends lost 7 bases and 9 bases, in that order; junction bases with no gene match: 10. The CDR3 reads CASKMTGVNQAFF. CDR3 nucleotides: TGTGCCAGCAAGATGACAGGGGTAAACCAAGCTTTCTTT.

The count of this clone is one. The V and J genes are TRBV5-6 and TRBJ1-1, with 10 nucleotides matching TRBD1. J gave up 1 base and V 5 bases, and 8 bases lay outside the gene matches. Looked up from germline, CDR1 is SGHDT and CDR2 is YYEEEE. The CDR3 length is 16 residues. The CDR3 region is CASSPGQGMRNTEAFF. Written as DNA, the CDR3 is TGTGCCAGCAGTCCGGGACAGGGGATGAGGAACACTGAAGCTTTCTTT. Full variable domain (missing parts from reference TRBV5-6 and TRBJ1-1): DAGVTQSPTHLIKTRGQQVTLRCSPKSGHDTVSWYQQALGQGPQFIFQYYEEEERQRGNFPDRFSGHQFPNYSSELNVNALLLGDSALYLCASSPGQGMRNTEAFFGQGTRLTVV.

The rearrangement joins TRBV27 to TRBJ1-6; 8 bases agree with TRBD1. CDR1 and CDR2 (germline): MNHEY, SMNVEV (reference sequence). With V trimmed by 0 bases and J by 9 bases, 10 bases remained unmatched. The CDR3 runs to 17 residues. The CDR3 is CASSLSPDRVYGSPLHF. The CDR3 DNA sequence: TGTGCCAGCAGTTTATCCCCGGACAGGGTATATGGTTCACCCCTCCACTTT.

The V and J genes are TRBV14 and TRBJ1-3; D gene unclear. CDR3 size: 13 residues. Trimming stripped 10 bases from V and 5 bases from J, with 15 bases between. Germline assignment: CDR1 SGHDN and CDR2 FVKESK. CDR3 DNA: TGTGCCACCTCGGGAGGTAATAGAAACACCATATATTTT. It specifies CATSGGNRNTIYF.

The CDR3 spells CASSRDYYEQYF. CDR3 nucleotides: TGTGCCAGCTCACGGGACTATTACGAGCAGTACTTC. The chain combines TRBV18 with TRBJ2-7, with 7 bases identical to TRBD2. Germline assignment: CDR1 KGHSH and CDR2 LQKENI. Trimming removed 4 bases from V and 4 bases from J; junction bases left unmatched: 1. The CDR3 covers 12 residues.

V usage is TRBV28 and J usage is TRBJ1-1, with 9 nucleotides matching TRBD1. Looked up from germline, CDR1 is MDHEN and CDR2 is SYDVKM. The CDR3 is 17 residues long. The V segment lost 4 bases and the J segment 0 bases; nucleotides outside the gene matches: 9. The CDR3 sequence: CASSWVRTGVMNTEAFF. CDR3 coding DNA: TGTGCCAGCAGTTGGGTTCGGACAGGGGTCATGAACACTGAAGCTTTCTTT.

The V gene is TRBV11-2, the J gene TRBJ2-7, with 8 nucleotides matching TRBD2. CDR1 and CDR2 (germline): SGHAT, FQNNGV. Germline trimming cut 2 bases from V and 0 bases from J; bases unmatched to any gene: 6. The CDR3 is 16 amino acids. CDR3 DNA sequence: TGTGCCAGCAGCTTAACCCCCGGGACTAGCTCCTACGAGCAGTACTTC. Protein product: CASSLTPGTSSYEQYF.

V and J are TRBV11-3 and TRBJ2-1; 8 nucleotides align to TRBD1. CDR3 size: 15 residues. Trimming cost V 5 bases and J 4 bases; bases outside gene matches: 7. The V gene's germline CDR1 is SGHNT and CDR2 YENEEA. CDR3 loop: CASSRQGRSYNEQFF. In DNA form, the CDR3 reads TGTGCCAGCAGCCGACAGGGGCGCAGTTACAATGAGCAGTTCTTC. Full variable domain (rest looked up from reference TRBV11-3 and TRBJ2-1): EAGVVQSPRYKIIEKKQPVAFWCNPISGHNTLYWYLQNLGQGPELLIRYENEEAVDDSQLPKDRFSAERLKGVDSTLKIQPAELGDSAVYLCASSRQGRSYNEQFFGPGTRLTVL.

The V call is TRBV4-2, the J call TRBJ2-2, with 7 bases fitting TRBD1. Losses at the gene ends were 4 bases for V and 4 bases for J; bases not matched to a gene: 9. In germline, CDR1 is LGHNA, CDR2 YNFKEQ. The CDR3 is 16 residues long. The CDR3: CASSPRTGDPTGELFF. In DNA, the CDR3 is TGTGCCAGCAGCCCCCGGACAGGCGACCCCACCGGGGAGCTGTTTTTT.

The CDR3 loop reads CASSLVGSGFSNQPQHF. CDR3 in DNA: TGTGCCAGCAGCTTAGTGGGGTCAGGGTTCAGCAATCAGCCCCAGCATTTT. The chain links TRBV7-2 to TRBJ1-5; D is possibly TRBD1 (5 bases). The CDR3 runs 17 residues. V was cut by 1 base and J by 1 base, with 14 bases left in between. Germline CDR1 and CDR2: SGHTA and FQGNSA. The whole variable domain, filled in from reference TRBV7-2 and TRBJ1-5, reads GAGVSQSPSNKVTEKGKDVELRCDPISGHTALYWYRQSLGQGLEFLIYFQGNSAPDKSGLPSDRFSAERTGGSVSTLTIQRTQQEDSAVYLCASSLVGSGFSNQPQHFGDGTRLSIL.

The chain uses TRBV2 and TRBJ1-1; D gene ambiguous. CDR3 length equals 14 residues. Looked up from germline, CDR1 is SNHLY and CDR2 is FYNNEI. The V and J ends lost 6 bases and 4 bases respectively, with 15 bases between them. The CDR3 protein is CASRPSSGVTEAFF. CDR3 sequence (DNA): TGTGCCAGCAGGCCTTCTTCCGGTGTCACTGAAGCTTTCTTT.